The 20 T cell receptor beta chains presented below share a single source sample, sequenced in a study of shared clonotypes between healthy human individuals (dated by TCRdb to 2019 to 2021). The library relied on the immunoSEQ multiplex PCR assay. Imported from immuneACCESS, the table was reduced by TCRdb to in-frame sequences with V and J called. These copies leave out some clones; in studies compared against another copy, an unresolved V gene accounts for under half, and the cause of the remainder is not known. The sample table records about 1 million clones; around 74% of these occur just once. About 1.4% of the sample goes to the ten largest clones. Sequenced material: memory CD4+ T cells sorted from blood. Explained via the paper, the cell subset or site label denotes: CD45RA-negative fraction. Every receptor here comes from a man in his late teens or twenties in good health.

This clone was picked up one time. The chain couples TRBV6-1 to TRBJ1-6, with D possibly TRBD1 on 5 matching bases. V was cut by 4 bases and J by 7 bases, with 8 bases left in between. CDR3 length equals 13 residues. Germline CDR1 and CDR2: MNHNS and SASEGT. This CDR3 is CASSARDNSPLHF. CDR3 in DNA: TGTGCCAGCAGTGCCCGGGACAATTCACCCCTCCACTTT.

About this clone itself: Different DNA sequences within this sample yield the same CDR3. This sequence joins TRBV7-2 and TRBJ2-7; D ambiguous. The V end was cut by 2 bases, the J end by 2 bases, with 4 bases between. Germline V gene data show CDR1 as SGHTA and CDR2 as FQGNSA. The CDR3 is 12 residues long. This chain's CDR3 is CASSLHTYEQYF. CDR3 coding DNA: TGTGCCAGCAGCTTACATACCTACGAGCAGTACTTC.

V and J are TRBV27 and TRBJ2-7; D possibly corresponds to TRBD1 (5 bases). The CDR3 consists of 15 residues. V was cut by 0 bases and J by 1 base, with 10 bases left in between. The germline V gene encodes CDR1 MNHEY and CDR2 SMNVEV (reference sequence). The CDR3 DNA reads TGTGCCAGCAGTTTATCCAGGGTGGGTTCCTACGAGCAGTACTTC. Translating gives CASSLSRVGSYEQYF.

The rearrangement links TRBV11-3 to TRBJ2-5; perhaps TRBD2 as D (5 bases). Germline V lookup: CDR1 SGHNT, CDR2 YENEEA. Trimming removed 1 base at V and 5 bases at J, with 14 bases between. The CDR3 is 15 residues long. The CDR3 spells CASSLGLGRGETQYF. The DNA of the CDR3 is TGTGCCAGCAGCTTAGGGCTGGGCAGAGGGGAGACCCAGTACTTC.

The rearrangement uses TRBV6-1 and TRBJ1-5; 9 bases agree with TRBD1. Looked up from germline, CDR1 is MNHNS and CDR2 is SASEGT. CDR3 size: 17 residues. Trimming cost V 2 bases and J 11 bases; bases outside gene matches: 16. CDR3 coding DNA: TGTGCCAGCAGTGAAACTGCCGGGACAGGGAGTCCTGGAGCCCAGCATTTT. Amino acids: CASSETAGTGSPGAQHF.

The J gene is TRBJ2-1, the V gene TRBV10-3; 11 nucleotides match TRBD1. V was pared by 8 bases and J by 6 bases, with 3 bases of the junction left unmatched. The CDR3 sequence is 13 residues long. Germline V gene lookup returns CDR1 ENHRY and CDR2 SYGVKD. The chain's CDR3 is CAIGQGAVNEQFF. CDR3 DNA sequence: TGTGCCATCGGACAGGGGGCGGTCAATGAGCAGTTCTTC.

The chain carries TRBV4-3 and TRBJ2-1; 12 bases are shared with TRBD2. V was clipped by 3 bases and J by 8 bases; unmatched bases: 5. The CDR3 is 15 residues long. Germline V gene sequence: CDR1 LGHNA, CDR2 YSLEER. CDR3 amino acids: CASSHASGRADEQFF. The CDR3 DNA is TGCGCCAGCAGCCACGCTAGCGGGAGGGCCGATGAGCAGTTCTTC.

This sequence joins TRBV5-1 and TRBJ1-4; a possible D gene is TRBD1 (6 bases). There are 14 residues in the CDR3. The germline V gene encodes CDR1 SGHRS and CDR2 YFSETQ. The germline V and J ends were trimmed by 5 bases and 0 bases, with 8 bases remaining between them. This CDR3 is CASRQGPTNEKLFF. CDR3 coding DNA: TGCGCCAGCAGACAGGGACCAACTAATGAAAAACTGTTTTTT.

This clone was seen a single time. V is TRBV9 and J is TRBJ1-1; D unresolved. This CDR3 comprises 12 residues. CDR1 and CDR2 (germline): SGDLS, YYNGEE. V was trimmed by 4 bases and J by 3 bases, leaving 7 bases between them. The CDR3 here is CASSSHDTEAFF. In DNA form, the CDR3 reads TGTGCCAGCAGCTCTCACGACACTGAAGCTTTCTTT.

The V and J genes are TRBV9 and TRBJ2-1, with TRBD2 matching 13 bases. Germline lookup yields CDR1 SGDLS and CDR2 YYNGEE. With V trimmed by 4 bases and J by 7 bases, 8 bases remained unmatched. This CDR3 is built from 16 residues. CDR3: CASSPNPTSGRNEQFF. The CDR3 coding sequence is TGTGCCAGCAGCCCAAACCCGACTAGCGGGAGGAATGAGCAGTTCTTC. The full variable domain, in which reference TRBV9 and TRBJ2-1 provide the parts outside the CDR3, is DSGVTQTPKHLITATGQRVTLRCSPRSGDLSVYWYQQSLDQGLQFLIQYYNGEERAKGNILERFSAQQFPDLHSELNLSSLELGDSALYFCASSPNPTSGRNEQFFGPGTRLTVL.

The DNA of the CDR3 is TGCGCCAGCAGCCAAGATGTCAGGGGTTCACCCCTCCACTTT. Protein sequence: CASSQDVRGSPLHF. V and J are TRBV4-3 and TRBJ1-6; a possible D gene is TRBD1 (6 bases). The CDR3 consists of 14 residues. Trimming pared 0 bases from V and 9 bases from J, leaving 9 bases between. The germline gives CDR1 LGHNA, CDR2 YSLEER.

This sequence joins TRBV28 and TRBJ1-1; perhaps TRBD1 as D (5 bases). With 7 bases removed from V and 4 bases from J, the gap between germline ends came to 13 bases. This CDR3 contains 13 residues. The V gene's germline CDR1 is MDHEN and CDR2 SYDVKM. CDR3 protein: CASKGVGITEAFF. The CDR3 nucleotides are TGTGCCAGCAAAGGGGTGGGGATCACTGAAGCTTTCTTT.

The chain employs TRBV10-3 and TRBJ1-1; no clear D gene. This CDR3 region has 14 residues. CDR1 is ENHRY, CDR2 SYGVKD, per germline. Trimming took off 7 bases at V and 0 bases at J, with 12 bases between the two ends. The CDR3 is CAIKKEIMNTEAFF. The DNA for the CDR3 is TGTGCCATCAAGAAGGAGATAATGAACACTGAAGCTTTCTTT.

The chain recombines TRBV21-1 with TRBJ2-2; TRBD2, the D gene given by the table, was not confirmed from the DNA. TRBV21-1 is a listed pseudogene. This CDR3 has 16 amino acids. The CDR3, as DNA: TGTGCCAGCAGCCGAAGGACTAGCGGGGTCACCGGGGAGCTGTTTTTT. This gives the protein CASSRRTSGVTGELFF.

The chain couples TRBV10-2 to TRBJ1-2, with D unclear. Trimming cost V 7 bases and J 7 bases, with 22 bases left between them. The length of the CDR3 is 15 residues. CDR1 and CDR2 (germline): WSHSY, SAAADI. The chain's CDR3 is CASTNYRTTGIGYTF. DNA of the CDR3: TGCGCCAGCACAAATTATCGAACGACGGGCATTGGCTACACCTTC.

The V gene is TRBV5-4, the J gene TRBJ2-7; D not resolved. Germline V gene sequence: CDR1 SGHNT, CDR2 YYREEE (reference sequence). The CDR3 totals 12 residues. V dropped 4 bases and J dropped 2 bases, with 7 bases sitting between them. CDR3 loop: CASSTDAYEQYF. DNA for the CDR3: TGTGCCAGCAGCACGGACGCCTACGAGCAGTACTTC.

V gene TRBV5-4 combines with J gene TRBJ2-3; 7 bases match TRBD1. The germline gives CDR1 SGHNT, CDR2 YYREEE (reference sequence). J lost 3 bases, V lost 0 bases, and 7 bases had no gene match. The CDR3 is made up of 16 amino acids. As DNA, the CDR3 is TGTGCCAGCAGCTTGGACAGGGGCCAGGGAACAGATACGCAGTATTTT. This sequence encodes CASSLDRGQGTDTQYF.

This clone has only one observation. The chain uses TRBV7-6 and TRBJ1-1, with TRBD1 identical over 10 bases. The ends lost 1 base at V and 4 bases at J; junction bases unmatched: 9. Germline V lookup: CDR1 SGHVS, CDR2 FNYEAQ. This CDR3 has 17 amino acids. The CDR3: CASSLVPPTGGLTEAFF. DNA for the CDR3: TGTGCCAGCAGCTTAGTCCCCCCGACAGGGGGCCTCACTGAAGCTTTCTTT. Full variable domain (outside the CDR3, taken from reference TRBV7-6 and TRBJ1-1): GAGVSQSPRYKVTKRGQDVALRCDPISGHVSLYWYRQALGQGPEFLTYFNYEAQQDKSGLPNDRFSAERPEGSISTLTIQRTEQRDSAMYRCASSLVPPTGGLTEAFFGQGTRLTVV.

Written as DNA, the CDR3 is TGTGCCAGCAGCTTATCGGGGGGGAATTCACCCCTCCACTTT. Translation gives CASSLSGGNSPLHF. This chain uses TRBV7-2 with TRBJ1-6; D may be TRBD1 (5 bases). Germline V gene sequence: CDR1 SGHTA, CDR2 FQGNSA. The V end was cut by 2 bases, the J end by 7 bases, with 9 bases between. There are 14 residues in the CDR3.

The CDR3 region has the DNA TGCGCCAGCAGCTTGCGAAGCGGGGGCGACGAGCAGTACTTC. Translating it yields CASSLRSGGDEQYF. The chain uses TRBV5-1 and TRBJ2-7; the match to TRBD2 covers 8 bases. Losses at the gene ends were 1 base for V and 5 bases for J; bases not matched to a gene: 5. CDR3 size: 14 residues. Germline V gene data show CDR1 as SGHRS and CDR2 as YFSETQ.